This T cell receptor (beta chain) stems from a study of cytomegalovirus exposure and HLA in healthy donors. Findings and caveats of the study: Within an earlier analysis, most TCR beta V segments proved productive either about 87% or about 30% of the time.

Remarks on this clone: What it recognizes is unknown.

Amplification used 60 Vbeta primers and 13 Jbeta primers. Measured with immunoSEQ multiplex PCR; TCRdb has only the in-frame clones, and not every one. The sample includes fewer than 150,000 clones. Sequenced material: PBMCs. The receptor was isolated from a woman in her fifties or sixties in good health and CMV-seronegative.

The CDR3 protein is CTSSQALAGGPHEQFF. The CDR3 nucleotides read TGCACCAGCAGCCAGGCCTTAGCGGGGGGGCCTCATGAGCAGTTCTTC. The rearrangement joins TRBV1 to TRBJ2-1; TRBD2, the D gene given by the table, was not confirmed from the DNA. TRBV1 is noted as a pseudogene. This CDR3 has 16 residues.